The 8 T cell receptor beta chains in this list originate from one sample, sequenced in a study of blood T cell repertoires in COVID-19. Profiled with immunoSEQ multiplex PCR; TCRdb holds only in-frame clones, not every one. Seen here are 130,000 to 150,000 clones, 80% observed once, and the top ten hold 13%. Sequenced sample: peripheral blood. Every receptor here comes from a man in his 60s with active or convalescent COVID-19.

The CDR3 loop is CSVGGTSGSNRETQYF. The CDR3 DNA reads TGCAGCGTTGGGGGGACTAGCGGGAGTAATCGGGAGACCCAGTACTTC. The chain employs TRBV29-1 and TRBJ2-5, with TRBD2 matching 14 bases. The CDR3 contains 16 residues. The trim removed 4 bases at V and 5 bases at J, leaving 9 bases unmatched. Per the germline V gene, CDR1 is SQVTM and CDR2 is ANQGSEA.

V gene TRBV5-8 combines with J gene TRBJ2-2; 7 positions agree with TRBD1. CDR1 SGHTS and CDR2 YDEGEE come from the germline V gene. This CDR3 spans 14 amino acids. The ends lost 4 bases at V and 10 bases at J; junction bases unmatched: 10. CDR3 sequence: CASSPGQLSLELFF. Written as DNA, the CDR3 is TGTGCCAGCAGCCCGGGACAGCTCAGTTTGGAGCTGTTTTTT. The entire variable domain, with the rest obtained from reference TRBV5-8 and TRBJ2-2, is as follows: EAGVTQSPTHLIKTRGQQATLRCSPISGHTSVYWYQQALGLGLQFLLWYDEGEERNRGNFPPRFSGRQFPNYSSELNVNALELEDSALYLCASSPGQLSLELFFGEGSRLTVL.

The chain combines TRBV24-1 with TRBJ1-2; no clear D. V lost 1 base and J 4 bases, leaving 9 bases between the germline ends. Germline CDR1 is KGHDR and CDR2 is SFDVKD. The CDR3 totals 14 residues. The CDR3 DNA reads as TGTGCCACCAGTGATTTATCCGGAGCCTATGGCTACACCTTC. Amino acid sequence: CATSDLSGAYGYTF.

V gene TRBV15 combines with J gene TRBJ2-7; 7 bases fit TRBD2. The CDR3 loop spans 14 amino acids. J gave up 3 bases and V 4 bases, and 6 bases lay outside the gene matches. Germline V CDR1 and CDR2: LNHNV, YYDKDF (reference sequence). In DNA form, the CDR3 reads TGTGCCACCAGCACCCCACGGGGGGTCTACGAGCAGTACTTC. This encodes CATSTPRGVYEQYF. The variable domain in full, with the rest retrieved from reference TRBV15 and TRBJ2-7, is DAMVIQNPRYQVTQFGKPVTLSCSQTLNHNVMYWYQQKSSQAPKLLFHYYDKDFNNEADTPDNFQSRRPNTSFCFLDIRSPGLGDTAMYLCATSTPRGVYEQYFGPGTRLTVT.

The chain is built from TRBV27 and TRBJ2-1; D not resolved. V lost 6 bases to trimming and J lost 11 bases, with 17 bases between them. Germline CDR1 is MNHEY and CDR2 is SMNVEV (reference sequence). This CDR3 spans 13 amino acids. CDR3 protein: CASSLTGSAQQFF. CDR3 DNA sequence: TGTGCCAGCAGCCTGACTGGCTCGGCGCAGCAGTTCTTC.

By share of the sample, this clone is medium-sized. V usage is TRBV19 and J usage is TRBJ2-5, with TRBD2 matching 8 bases. The V gene end was trimmed by 5 bases and the J gene end by 5 bases; junction bases not matched to a gene: 10. The CDR3 consists of 15 residues. Germline V gene lookup returns CDR1 LNHDA and CDR2 SQIVND (reference sequence). The CDR3 region has the DNA TGTGCCAGTAGTGTAGCGGCTAGCGGGTCCGAGACCCAGTACTTC. It is translated as CASSVAASGSETQYF.

This chain links TRBV9 with TRBJ1-1; the D is unclear. Germline assignment: CDR1 SGDLS and CDR2 YYNGEE. V lost 3 bases and J 3 bases, leaving 12 bases between the germline ends. CDR3 length: 14 amino acids. The CDR3 loop reads CASSEVLGDTEAFF. The CDR3 bases are TGTGCCAGCAGCGAAGTCCTAGGCGACACTGAAGCTTTCTTT.

The chain couples TRBV28 to TRBJ1-5; 7 nucleotides line up with TRBD1. This CDR3 contains 17 residues. The germline V gene encodes CDR1 MDHEN and CDR2 SYDVKM. V gave up 2 bases and J gave up 4 bases; unmatched junction bases: 11. The CDR3: CASSLPGQARINQPQHF. DNA of the CDR3: TGTGCCAGCAGTTTACCCGGACAGGCGAGGATTAATCAGCCCCAGCATTTT.